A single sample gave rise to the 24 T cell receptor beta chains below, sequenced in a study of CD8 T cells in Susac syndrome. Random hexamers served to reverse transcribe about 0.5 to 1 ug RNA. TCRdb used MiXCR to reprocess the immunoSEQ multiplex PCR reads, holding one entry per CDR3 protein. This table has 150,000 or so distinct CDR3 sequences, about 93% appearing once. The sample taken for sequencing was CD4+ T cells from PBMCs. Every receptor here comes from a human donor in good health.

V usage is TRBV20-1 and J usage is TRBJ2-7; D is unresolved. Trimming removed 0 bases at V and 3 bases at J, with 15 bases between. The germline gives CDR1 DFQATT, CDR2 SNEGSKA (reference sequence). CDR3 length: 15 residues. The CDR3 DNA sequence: TGCAGTGCTAGAGATTCGGGCCGCAGCCTCTACGAGCAGTACTTC. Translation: CSARDSGRSLYEQYF.

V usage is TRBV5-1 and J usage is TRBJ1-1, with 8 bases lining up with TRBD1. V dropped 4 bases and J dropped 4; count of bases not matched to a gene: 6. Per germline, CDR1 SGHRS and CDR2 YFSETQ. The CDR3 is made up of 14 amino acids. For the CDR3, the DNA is TGCGCCAGCAGCGGATTGACAGGGGCCACTGAAGCTTTCTTT. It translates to CASSGLTGATEAFF.

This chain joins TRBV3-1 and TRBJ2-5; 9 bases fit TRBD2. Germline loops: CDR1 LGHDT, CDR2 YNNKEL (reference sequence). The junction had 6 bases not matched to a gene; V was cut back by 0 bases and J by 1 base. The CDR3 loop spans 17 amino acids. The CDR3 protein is CASSQETSGPLQETQYF. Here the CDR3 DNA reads TGTGCCAGCAGCCAAGAAACTAGCGGGCCCCTCCAAGAGACCCAGTACTTC.

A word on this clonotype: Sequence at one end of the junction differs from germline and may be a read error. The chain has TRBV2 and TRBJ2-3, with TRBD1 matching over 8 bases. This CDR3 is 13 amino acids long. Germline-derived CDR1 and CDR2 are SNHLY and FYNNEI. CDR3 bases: TGCGCCCTGGGGGGACAGGGCACAGATACGCAGTATTTT. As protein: CALGGQGTDTQYF.

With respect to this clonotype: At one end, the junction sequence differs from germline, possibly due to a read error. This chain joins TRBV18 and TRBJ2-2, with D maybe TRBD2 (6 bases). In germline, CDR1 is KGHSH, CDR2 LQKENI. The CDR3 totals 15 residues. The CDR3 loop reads CASSPPGDRTGGLFF. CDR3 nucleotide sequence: TGTGCCAGCTCACCACCAGGGGATCGAACCGGGGGGCTGTTTTTT.

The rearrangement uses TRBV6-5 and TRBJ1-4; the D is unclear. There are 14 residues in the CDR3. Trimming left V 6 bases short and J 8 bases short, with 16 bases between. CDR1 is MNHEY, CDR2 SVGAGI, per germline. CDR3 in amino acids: CASSPRGIGEKLFF. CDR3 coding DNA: TGTGCCAGCAGCCCCCGGGGTATCGGGGAAAAACTGTTTTTT.

The CDR3 bases are TGTGCCAGCTCGCCGCAAGACAGGGGGCTAGGCTACACCTTC. This translates into CASSPQDRGLGYTF. The V call is TRBV18, the J call TRBJ1-2; 10 positions match TRBD1. V was pared by 6 bases and J by 8 bases, with 9 bases of the junction left unmatched. Germline V CDR1 and CDR2: KGHSH, LQKENI. The CDR3 sequence is 14 residues long.

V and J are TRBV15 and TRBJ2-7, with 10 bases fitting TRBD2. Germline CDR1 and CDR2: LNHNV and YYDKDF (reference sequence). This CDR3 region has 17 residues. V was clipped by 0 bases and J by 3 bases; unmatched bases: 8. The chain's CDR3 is CATSRDEASGGGYEQYF. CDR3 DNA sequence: TGTGCCACCAGCAGAGATGAGGCTAGCGGGGGAGGCTACGAGCAGTACTTC.

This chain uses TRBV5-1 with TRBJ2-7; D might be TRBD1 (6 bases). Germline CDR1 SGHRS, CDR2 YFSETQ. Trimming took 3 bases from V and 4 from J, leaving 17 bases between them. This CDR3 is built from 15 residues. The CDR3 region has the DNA TGCGCCAGCAGCTCGCCGGGACATGGAATATACGAGCAGTACTTC. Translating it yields CASSSPGHGIYEQYF.

CDR3 sequence: CSARGGASNTEAFF. CDR3 DNA sequence: TGCAGTGCTAGAGGTGGTGCATCTAACACTGAAGCTTTCTTT. The chain is built from TRBV20-1 and TRBJ1-1; no definite D call. V was cut by 1 base and J by 2 bases, with 11 bases left in between. Germline V gene lookup returns CDR1 DFQATT and CDR2 SNEGSKA (reference sequence). The CDR3 is 14 residues long.

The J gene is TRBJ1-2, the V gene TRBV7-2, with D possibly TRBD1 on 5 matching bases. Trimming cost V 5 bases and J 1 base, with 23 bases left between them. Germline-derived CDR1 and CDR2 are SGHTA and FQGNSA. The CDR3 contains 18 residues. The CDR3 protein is CASSPRTSGRTINYGYTF. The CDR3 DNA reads TGTGCCAGCAGCCCCCGGACGTCGGGACGGACGATTAACTATGGCTACACCTTC.

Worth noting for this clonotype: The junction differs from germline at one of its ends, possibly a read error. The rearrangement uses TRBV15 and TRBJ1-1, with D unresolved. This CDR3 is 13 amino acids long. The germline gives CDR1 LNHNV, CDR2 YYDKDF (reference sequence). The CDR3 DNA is TGTGCCACCAGCAGATTGATGAACACTGAAGCTTCCTTT. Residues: CATSRLMNTEASF.

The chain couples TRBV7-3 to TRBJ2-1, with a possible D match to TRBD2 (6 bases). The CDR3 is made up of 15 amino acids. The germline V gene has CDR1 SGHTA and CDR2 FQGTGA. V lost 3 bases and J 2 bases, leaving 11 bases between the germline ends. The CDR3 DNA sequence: TGTGCCAGCAGCTTGGTAGCGGAACCCTACAATGAGCAGTTCTTC. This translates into CASSLVAEPYNEQFF. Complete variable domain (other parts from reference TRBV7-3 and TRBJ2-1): GAGVSQTPSNKVTEKGKYVELRCDPISGHTALYWYRQSLGQGPEFLIYFQGTGAADDSGLPNDRFFAVRPEGSVSTLKIQRTERGDSAVYLCASSLVAEPYNEQFFGPGTRLTVL.

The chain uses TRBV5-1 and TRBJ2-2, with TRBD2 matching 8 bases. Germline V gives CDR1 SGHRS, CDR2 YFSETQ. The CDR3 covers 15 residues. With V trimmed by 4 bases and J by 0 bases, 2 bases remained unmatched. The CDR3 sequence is CASSAGLANTGELFF. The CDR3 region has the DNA TGCGCCAGCAGCGCGGGACTAGCGAACACCGGGGAGCTGTTTTTT.

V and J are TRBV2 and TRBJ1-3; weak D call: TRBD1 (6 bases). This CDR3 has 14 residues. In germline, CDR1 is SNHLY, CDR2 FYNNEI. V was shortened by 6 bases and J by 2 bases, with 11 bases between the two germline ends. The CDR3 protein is CASRGGQPGNTIYF. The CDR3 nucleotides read TGTGCCAGCAGGGGAGGACAGCCTGGAAACACCATATATTTT.

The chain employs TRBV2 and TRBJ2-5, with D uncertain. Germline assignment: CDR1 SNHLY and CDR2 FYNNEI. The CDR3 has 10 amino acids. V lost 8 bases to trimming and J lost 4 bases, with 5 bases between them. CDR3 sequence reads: CASASETQYF. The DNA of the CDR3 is TGTGCCAGCGCTTCAGAGACCCAGTACTTC.

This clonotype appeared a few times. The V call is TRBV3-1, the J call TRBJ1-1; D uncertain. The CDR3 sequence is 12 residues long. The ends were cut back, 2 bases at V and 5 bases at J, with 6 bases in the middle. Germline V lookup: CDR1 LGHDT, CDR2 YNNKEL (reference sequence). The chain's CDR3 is CASSQSGTEAFF. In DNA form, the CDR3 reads TGTGCCAGCAGCCAAAGTGGGACTGAAGCTTTCTTT.

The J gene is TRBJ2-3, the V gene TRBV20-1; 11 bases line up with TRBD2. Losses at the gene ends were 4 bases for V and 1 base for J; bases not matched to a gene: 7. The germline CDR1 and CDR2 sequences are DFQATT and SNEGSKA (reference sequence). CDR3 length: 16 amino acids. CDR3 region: CSANLAGGHGTDTQYF. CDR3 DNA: TGCAGTGCTAATCTAGCGGGGGGTCATGGCACAGATACGCAGTATTTT.

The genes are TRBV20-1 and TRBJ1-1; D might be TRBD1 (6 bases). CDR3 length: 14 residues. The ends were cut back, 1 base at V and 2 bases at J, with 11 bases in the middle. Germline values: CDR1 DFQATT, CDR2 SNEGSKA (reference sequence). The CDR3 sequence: CSARATGTNTEAFF. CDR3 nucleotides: TGCAGTGCTAGAGCGACAGGAACCAACACTGAAGCTTTCTTT.

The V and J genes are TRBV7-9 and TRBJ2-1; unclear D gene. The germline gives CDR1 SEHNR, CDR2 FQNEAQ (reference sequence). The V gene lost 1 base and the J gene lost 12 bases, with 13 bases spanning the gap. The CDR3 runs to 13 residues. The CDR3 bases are TGTGCCAGCAGCTTAGTTGACTTGAGGATGCAGTTCTTC. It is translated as CASSLVDLRMQFF.

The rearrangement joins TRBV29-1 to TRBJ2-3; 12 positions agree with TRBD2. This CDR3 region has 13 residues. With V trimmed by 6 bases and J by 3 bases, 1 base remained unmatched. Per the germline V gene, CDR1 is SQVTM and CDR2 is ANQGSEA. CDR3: CSVGLAGTDTQYF. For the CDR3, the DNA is TGCAGCGTCGGACTAGCGGGGACAGATACGCAGTATTTT.

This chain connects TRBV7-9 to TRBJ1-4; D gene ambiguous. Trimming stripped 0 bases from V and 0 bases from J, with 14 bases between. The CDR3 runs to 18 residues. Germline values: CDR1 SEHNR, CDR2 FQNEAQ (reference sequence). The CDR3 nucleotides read TGTGCCAGCAGCTTAGCCGCCGAATCCAGTGCAACTAATGAAAAACTGTTTTTT. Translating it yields CASSLAAESSATNEKLFF.

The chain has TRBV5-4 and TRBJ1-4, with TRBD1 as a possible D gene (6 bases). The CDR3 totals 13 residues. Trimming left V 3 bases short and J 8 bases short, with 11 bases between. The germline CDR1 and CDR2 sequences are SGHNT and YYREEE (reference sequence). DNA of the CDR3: TGTGCCAGCAGCTCACAGGGCAACGAAAAACTGTTTTTT. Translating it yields CASSSQGNEKLFF.

In DNA form, the CDR3 reads TGTGCCAGCAGCCGGGACAGGGGTGAAGCTTTCTTT. Its protein is CASSRDRGEAFF. V gene TRBV7-3 combines with J gene TRBJ1-1, with 10 positions matching TRBD1. With V trimmed by 5 bases and J by 7 bases, 1 base remained unmatched. The CDR3 loop spans 12 amino acids. Germline V gene data show CDR1 as SGHTA and CDR2 as FQGTGA.